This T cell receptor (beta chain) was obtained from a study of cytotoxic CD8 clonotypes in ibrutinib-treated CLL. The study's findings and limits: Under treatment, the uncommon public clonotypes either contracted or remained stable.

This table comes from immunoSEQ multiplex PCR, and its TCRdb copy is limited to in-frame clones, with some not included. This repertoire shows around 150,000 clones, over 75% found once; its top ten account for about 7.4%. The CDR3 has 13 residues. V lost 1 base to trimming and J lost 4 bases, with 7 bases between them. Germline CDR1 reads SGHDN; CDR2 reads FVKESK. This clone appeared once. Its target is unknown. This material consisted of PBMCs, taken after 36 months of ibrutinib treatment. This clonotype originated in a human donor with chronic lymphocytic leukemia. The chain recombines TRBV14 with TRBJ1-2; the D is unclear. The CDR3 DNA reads TGTGCCAGCAGCCAAGGTTATCTCTATGGCTACACCTTC. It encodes CASSQGYLYGYTF.